This T cell receptor (beta chain) came from a study of cytomegalovirus exposure and HLA in healthy donors. On the study more broadly: The approximately 110 validation repertoires used a platform that matched the one used for the approximately 620 first-cohort repertoires, as a later analysis reported.

As concerns this clone: What it binds is unknown.

Clones were sequenced by immunoSEQ multiplex PCR, and TCRdb holds only the in-frame ones, with some missing. The data hold 140,000 or so clones, with about 91% observed a single time. Study conclusions and caveats: Cytomegalovirus association was assigned to about 150 TCR beta chains. High sensitivity and specificity were reportedly achieved when the classifier diagnosed cytomegalovirus status.

The CDR3 is 15 residues long. Germline V gene lookup returns CDR1 SGHRS and CDR2 YFSETQ. V was pared by 4 bases and J by 0 bases, with 5 bases of the junction left unmatched. The material sequenced was PBMCs. The sequence derives from a man between 18 and 35 years old in good health and CMV-seropositive. The chain links TRBV5-1 to TRBJ1-1; 8 positions match TRBD1. CDR3 loop: CASSASTGVNTEAFF. The CDR3 nucleotides read TGCGCCAGCAGCGCCTCGACAGGGGTGAACACTGAAGCTTTCTTT.